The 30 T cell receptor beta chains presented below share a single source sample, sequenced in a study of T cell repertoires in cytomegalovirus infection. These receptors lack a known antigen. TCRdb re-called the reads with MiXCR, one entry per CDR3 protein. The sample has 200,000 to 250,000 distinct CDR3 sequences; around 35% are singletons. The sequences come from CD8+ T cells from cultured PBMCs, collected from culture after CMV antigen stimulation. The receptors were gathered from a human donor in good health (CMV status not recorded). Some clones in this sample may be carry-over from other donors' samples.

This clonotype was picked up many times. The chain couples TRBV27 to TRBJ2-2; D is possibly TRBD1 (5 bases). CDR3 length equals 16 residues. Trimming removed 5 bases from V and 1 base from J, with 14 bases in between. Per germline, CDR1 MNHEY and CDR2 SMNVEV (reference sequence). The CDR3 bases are TGTGCCAGCAGTATCCCAGGGTTCCAGAACACCGGGGAGCTGTTTTTT. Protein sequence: CASSIPGFQNTGELFF.

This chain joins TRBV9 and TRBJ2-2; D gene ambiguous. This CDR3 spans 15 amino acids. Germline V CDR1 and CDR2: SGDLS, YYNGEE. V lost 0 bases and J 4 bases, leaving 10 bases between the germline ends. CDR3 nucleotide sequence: TGTGCCAGCAGCGTAGAACGAGGCTTCACCGGGGAGCTGTTTTTT. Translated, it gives CASSVERGFTGELFF.

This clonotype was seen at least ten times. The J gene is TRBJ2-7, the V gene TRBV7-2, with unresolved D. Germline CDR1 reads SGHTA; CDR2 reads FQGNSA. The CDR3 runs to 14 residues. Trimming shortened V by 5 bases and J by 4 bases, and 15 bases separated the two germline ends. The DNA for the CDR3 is TGTGCCAGCAGCCCCCGGACCGCACTTTACGAGCAGTACTTC. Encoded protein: CASSPRTALYEQYF.

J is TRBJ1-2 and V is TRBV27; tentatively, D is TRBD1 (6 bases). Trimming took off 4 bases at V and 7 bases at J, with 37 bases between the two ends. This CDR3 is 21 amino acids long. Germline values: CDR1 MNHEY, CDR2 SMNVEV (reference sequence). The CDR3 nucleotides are TGTGCCAGCAGTTCCACCACGACCGCCAACAGGGAGGGGATCACGAATGGTGGCTACACCTTC. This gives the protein CASSSTTTANREGITNGGYTF.

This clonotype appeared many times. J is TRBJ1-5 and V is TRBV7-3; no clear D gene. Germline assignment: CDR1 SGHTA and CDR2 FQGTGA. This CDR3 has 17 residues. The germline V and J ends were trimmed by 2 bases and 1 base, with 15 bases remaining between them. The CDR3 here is CASSLSPPGLSNQPQHF. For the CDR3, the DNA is TGTGCCAGCAGCTTATCACCTCCTGGGCTAAGCAATCAGCCCCAGCATTTT.

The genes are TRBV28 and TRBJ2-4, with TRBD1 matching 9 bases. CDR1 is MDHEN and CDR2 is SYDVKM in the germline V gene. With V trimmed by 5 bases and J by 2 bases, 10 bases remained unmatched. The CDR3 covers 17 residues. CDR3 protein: CASSPRGQGWTKNIQYF. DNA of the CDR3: TGTGCCAGCAGTCCTCGGGGACAGGGTTGGACCAAAAACATTCAGTACTTC. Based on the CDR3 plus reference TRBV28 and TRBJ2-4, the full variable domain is DVKVTQSSRYLVKRTGEKVFLECVQDMDHENMFWYRQDPGLGLRLIYFSYDVKMKEKGDIPEGYSVSREKKERFSLILESASTNQTSMYLCASSPRGQGWTKNIQYFGAGTRLSVL.

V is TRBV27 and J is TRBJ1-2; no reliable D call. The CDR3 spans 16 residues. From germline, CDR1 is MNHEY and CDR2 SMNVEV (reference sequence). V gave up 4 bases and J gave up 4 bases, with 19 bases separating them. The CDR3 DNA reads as TGTGCCAGCAGTTCCACGAGCGGACGGACGCCCTATGGCTACACCTTC. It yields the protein CASSSTSGRTPYGYTF.

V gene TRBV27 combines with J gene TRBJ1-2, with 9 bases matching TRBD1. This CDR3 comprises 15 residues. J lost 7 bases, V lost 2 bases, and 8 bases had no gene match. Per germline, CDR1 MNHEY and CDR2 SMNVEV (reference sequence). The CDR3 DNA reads TGTGCCAGCAGTTTAACAGGGGGCGGTTTAGGTGGCTACACCTTC. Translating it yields CASSLTGGGLGGYTF.

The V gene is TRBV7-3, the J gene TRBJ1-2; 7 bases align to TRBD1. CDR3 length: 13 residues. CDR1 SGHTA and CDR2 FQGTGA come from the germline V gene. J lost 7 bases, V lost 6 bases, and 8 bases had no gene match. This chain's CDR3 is CASSSGGATGYTF. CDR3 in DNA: TGTGCCAGCAGTTCAGGGGGGGCTACTGGCTACACCTTC.

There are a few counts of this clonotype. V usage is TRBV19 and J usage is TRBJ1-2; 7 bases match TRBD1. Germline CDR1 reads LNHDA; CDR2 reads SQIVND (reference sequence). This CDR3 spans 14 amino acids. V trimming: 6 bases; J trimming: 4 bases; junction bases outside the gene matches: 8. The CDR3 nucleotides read TGTGCCAGTAGCCCACAGGGGAGGTTCTATGGCTACACCTTC. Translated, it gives CASSPQGRFYGYTF.

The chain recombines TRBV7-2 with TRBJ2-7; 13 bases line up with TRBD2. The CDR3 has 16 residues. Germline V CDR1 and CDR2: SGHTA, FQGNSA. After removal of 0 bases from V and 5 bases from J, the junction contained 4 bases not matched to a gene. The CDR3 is CASSLAKGLAGNEQYF. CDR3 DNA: TGTGCCAGCAGCTTAGCGAAGGGACTAGCGGGGAACGAGCAGTACTTC.

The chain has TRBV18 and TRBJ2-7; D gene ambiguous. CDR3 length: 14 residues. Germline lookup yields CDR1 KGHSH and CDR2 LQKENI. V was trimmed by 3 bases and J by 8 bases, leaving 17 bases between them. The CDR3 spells CASSPQVLRSKQYF. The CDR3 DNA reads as TGTGCCAGCTCACCCCAGGTATTACGGAGCAAGCAGTACTTC.

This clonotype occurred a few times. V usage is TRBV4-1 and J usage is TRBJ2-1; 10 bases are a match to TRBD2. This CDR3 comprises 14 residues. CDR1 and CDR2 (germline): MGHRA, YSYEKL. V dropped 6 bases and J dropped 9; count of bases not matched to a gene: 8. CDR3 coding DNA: TGCGCCAGCAGAGAGTCTAGCGGGAGCACTGAGCAGTTCTTC. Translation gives CASRESSGSTEQFF.

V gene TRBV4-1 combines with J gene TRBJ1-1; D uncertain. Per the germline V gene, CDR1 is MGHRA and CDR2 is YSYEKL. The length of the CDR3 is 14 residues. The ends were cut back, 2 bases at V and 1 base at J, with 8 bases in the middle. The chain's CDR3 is CASSQRYTNTEAFF. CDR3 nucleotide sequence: TGCGCCAGCAGCCAAAGGTACACGAACACTGAAGCTTTCTTT.

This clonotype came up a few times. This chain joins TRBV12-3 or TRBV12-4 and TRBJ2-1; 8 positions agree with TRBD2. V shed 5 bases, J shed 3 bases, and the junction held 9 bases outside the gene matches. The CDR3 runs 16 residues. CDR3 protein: CASSLPGTSYYNEQFF. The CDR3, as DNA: TGTGCCAGCAGTCTACCCGGGACTAGTTACTACAATGAGCAGTTCTTC.

The CDR3: CASSLSLSYNSPLHF. The CDR3 DNA reads TGTGCCAGCAGTTTATCACTCTCCTATAATTCACCCCTCCACTTT. The chain combines TRBV12-3 or TRBV12-4 with TRBJ1-6; no clear D. V was clipped by 2 bases and J by 0 bases, with 5 bases between them. This CDR3 comprises 15 residues.

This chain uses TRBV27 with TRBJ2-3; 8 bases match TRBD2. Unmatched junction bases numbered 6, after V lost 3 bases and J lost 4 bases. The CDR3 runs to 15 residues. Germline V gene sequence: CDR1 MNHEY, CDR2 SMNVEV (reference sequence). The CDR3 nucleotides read TGTGCCAGCAGTTTGAGCGGGAGTGGACCAGATACGCAGTATTTT. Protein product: CASSLSGSGPDTQYF.

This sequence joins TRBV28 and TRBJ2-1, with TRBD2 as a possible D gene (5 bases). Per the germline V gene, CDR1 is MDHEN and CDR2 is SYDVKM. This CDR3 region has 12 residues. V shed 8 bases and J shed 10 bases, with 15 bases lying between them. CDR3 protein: CASGFLALEQFF. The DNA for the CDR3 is TGTGCCAGCGGCTTTCTAGCATTAGAGCAGTTCTTC.

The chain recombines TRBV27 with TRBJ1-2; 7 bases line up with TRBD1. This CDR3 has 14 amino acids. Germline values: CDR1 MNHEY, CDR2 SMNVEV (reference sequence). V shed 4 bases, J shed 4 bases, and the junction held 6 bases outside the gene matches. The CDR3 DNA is TGTGCCAGCAGTTCGAGGGGGCTTGGCTATGGCTACACCTTC. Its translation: CASSSRGLGYGYTF.

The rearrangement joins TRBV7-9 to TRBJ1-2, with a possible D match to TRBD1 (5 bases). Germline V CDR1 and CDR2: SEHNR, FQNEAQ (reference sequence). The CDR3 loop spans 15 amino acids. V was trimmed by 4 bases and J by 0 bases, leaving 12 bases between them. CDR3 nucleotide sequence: TGTGCCAGCAGCTCCAGGGATAAGGCTAACTATGGCTACACCTTC. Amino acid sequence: CASSSRDKANYGYTF.

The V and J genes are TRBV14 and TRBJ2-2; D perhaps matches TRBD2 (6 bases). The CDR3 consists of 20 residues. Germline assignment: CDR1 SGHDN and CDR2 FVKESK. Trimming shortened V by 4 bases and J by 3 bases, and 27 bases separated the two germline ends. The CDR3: CASSRHLWASAHPDTGELFF. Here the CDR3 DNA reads TGTGCCAGCAGCCGGCATCTTTGGGCTAGCGCACACCCGGACACCGGGGAGCTGTTTTTT. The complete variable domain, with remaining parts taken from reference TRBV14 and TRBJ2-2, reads EAGVTQFPSHSVIEKGQTVTLRCDPISGHDNLYWYRRVMGKEIKFLLHFVKESKQDESGMPNNRFLAERTGGTYSTLKVQPAELEDSGVYFCASSRHLWASAHPDTGELFFGEGSRLTVL.

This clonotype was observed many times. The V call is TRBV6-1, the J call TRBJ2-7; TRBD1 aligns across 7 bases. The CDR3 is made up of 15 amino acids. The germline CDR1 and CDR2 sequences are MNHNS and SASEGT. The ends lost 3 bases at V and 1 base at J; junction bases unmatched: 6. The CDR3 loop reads CASSEMGQPSYEQYF. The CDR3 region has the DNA TGTGCCAGCAGTGAGATGGGACAGCCATCCTACGAGCAGTACTTC.

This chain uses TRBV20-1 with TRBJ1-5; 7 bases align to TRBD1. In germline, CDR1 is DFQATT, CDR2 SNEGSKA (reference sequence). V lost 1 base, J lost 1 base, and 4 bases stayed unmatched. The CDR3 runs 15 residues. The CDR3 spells CSARGEGASNQPQHF. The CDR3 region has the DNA TGCAGTGCTAGAGGGGAGGGGGCGAGCAATCAGCCCCAGCATTTT.

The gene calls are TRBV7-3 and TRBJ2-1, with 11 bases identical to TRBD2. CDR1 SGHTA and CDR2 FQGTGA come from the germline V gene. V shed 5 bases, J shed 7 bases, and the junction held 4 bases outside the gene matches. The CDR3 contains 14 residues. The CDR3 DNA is TGTGCCAGCAGCCTACTAGCGGGGGCTAATGAGCAGTTCTTC. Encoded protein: CASSLLAGANEQFF.

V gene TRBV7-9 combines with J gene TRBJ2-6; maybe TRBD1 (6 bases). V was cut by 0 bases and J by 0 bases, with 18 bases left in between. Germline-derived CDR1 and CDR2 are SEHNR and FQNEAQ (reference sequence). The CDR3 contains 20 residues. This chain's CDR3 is CASSLAIPGHGISGANVLTF. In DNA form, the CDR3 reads TGTGCCAGCAGCTTAGCTATCCCGGGACACGGAATCTCTGGGGCCAACGTCCTGACTTTC.

This CDR3 reads CASSFYKGLAGGPVGTDTQYF. For the CDR3, the DNA is TGTGCCAGCAGTTTTTATAAGGGACTAGCGGGAGGGCCGGTGGGCACAGATACGCAGTATTTT. This chain connects TRBV6-6 to TRBJ2-3; 16 bases match TRBD2. The CDR3 covers 21 residues. V lost 4 bases and J lost 1; bases outside the gene matches: 14. Per germline, CDR1 MNHNY and CDR2 SVGAGI (reference sequence).

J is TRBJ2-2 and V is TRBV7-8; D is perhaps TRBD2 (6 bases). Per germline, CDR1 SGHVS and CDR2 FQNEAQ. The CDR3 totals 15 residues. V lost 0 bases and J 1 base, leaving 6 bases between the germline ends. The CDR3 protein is CASSLAGGNTGELFF. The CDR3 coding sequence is TGTGCCAGCAGCTTAGCGGGGGGGAACACCGGGGAGCTGTTTTTT.

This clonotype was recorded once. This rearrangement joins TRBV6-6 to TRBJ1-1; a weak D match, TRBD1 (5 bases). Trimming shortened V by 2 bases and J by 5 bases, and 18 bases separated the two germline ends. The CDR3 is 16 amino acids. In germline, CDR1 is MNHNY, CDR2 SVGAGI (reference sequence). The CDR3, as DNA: TGTGCCAGCAGTTACCCCGCCAGGGAGCCTACGACTGAAGCTTTCTTT. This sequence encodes CASSYPAREPTTEAFF.

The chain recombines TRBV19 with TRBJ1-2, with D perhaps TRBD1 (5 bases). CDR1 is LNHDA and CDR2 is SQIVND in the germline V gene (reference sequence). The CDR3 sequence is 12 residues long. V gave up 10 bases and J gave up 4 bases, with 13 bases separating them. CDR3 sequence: CATLRDPYGYTF. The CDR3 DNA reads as TGTGCCACCCTACGGGACCCCTATGGCTACACCTTC.

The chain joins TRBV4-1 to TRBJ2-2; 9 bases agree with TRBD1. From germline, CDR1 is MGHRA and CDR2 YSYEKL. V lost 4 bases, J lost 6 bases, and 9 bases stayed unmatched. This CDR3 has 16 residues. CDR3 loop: CASSRYRGQVSGELFF. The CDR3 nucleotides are TGCGCCAGCAGCCGTTACAGGGGGCAAGTTTCCGGGGAGCTGTTTTTT.